This T cell receptor beta chain was recovered during a study of cytomegalovirus exposure and HLA in healthy donors. The data were produced by immunoSEQ multiplex PCR, yet TCRdb's version contains in-frame clones alone and is incomplete. Counted here are roughly 77,000 clones, roughly 96% occurring once; the ten biggest clones make up 0.69%. Germline CDR1 reads SGHVS; CDR2 reads FNYEAQ. J was trimmed by 5 bases and V by 5 bases; bases with no gene match: 1. The CDR3 has 12 amino acids. The chain carries TRBV7-6 and TRBJ1-1, with 8 bases lining up with TRBD1. This clonotype was sampled from a woman in her late teens or twenties in good health and CMV-seronegative. The sequenced sample consisted of PBMCs. In DNA, the CDR3 is TGTGCCAGCAGCGGGGACAGGACTGAAGCTTTCTTT. Translation: CASSGDRTEAFF.